This T cell receptor (beta chain) originates from a study of blood T cell repertoires in COVID-19 (dated by TCRdb to about 2020). In terms of the full investigation: Samples from collaborators originated in the United States, Italy and Spain and spanned both the acute and convalescent phases of COVID-19. The prospective study material was composed of cDNA or gDNA derived from T cells, B-cell-depleted T cells, or PBMCs. The dataset comprised deeply sampled blood TCRbeta repertoires from subjects exposed to, actively infected with, or recovered from COVID-19. The repertoires were made available in a free public database intended to serve as a resource for research on the immune response to SARS-CoV-2. The samples were drawn from two sources: the first 160 participants of the ongoing ImmuneRACE study, and 950 to 1,500 subjects contributed by 6 global collaborators. A de-identified subject ID, COVID-19 status, age in years and sex were almost always included in the sample metadata. HLA class I and class II types, where available, came from metadata supplied by the sample provider rather than from assay-based typing.

Study-wide findings and limitations: The quantity of clinical and demographic metadata differed by source and by participant and was supplied without curation.

Whole blood was collected in K2EDTA tubes by collaborating institutions according to the institutions' own protocols. Collaborator samples were shipped for TCRbeta analysis as frozen whole blood, isolated PBMCs, or DNA extracted from either sample type. Turning to this clone: Its cognate antigen has yet to be identified. The input lacks base qualities; no much larger clone sits a single base away.

The germline V gene (reference sequence) specifies WNHNN as CDR1 and SYGVQD as CDR2. Measured from the cysteine to the phenylalanine, the CDR3 is 15 residues long. Here the CDR3 DNA is all that survives: 45 bases in frame from base 1. Trimming removed 3 bases from V and 0 bases from J; the gene matches leave 2 bases unexplained. TCRbeta CDR3 regions were amplified from genomic DNA using the immunoSEQ Assay, a bias-controlled multiplex PCR. The published analysis was carried out like this. The number of nucleated cells in each sample was estimated from the amplification of reference gene primers within the assay. To quantify the absolute abundance of each unique TCRbeta CDR3 rearrangement, sequence reads were collapsed and filtered. For each sample, productive Simpson clonality was calculated by taking the square root of Simpson's diversity index across productive rearrangements. TCRdb retrieved this table from immuneACCESS and kept in-frame rearrangements only. Not all clones are present; in checked studies, unresolved V genes account for under half, and no reason is known for the remainder. V and J calls plus clone size are reproduced from that table; the DNA served to infer D and trimming. Across this sample there are tens of thousands of clones, with 81% seen only once. The ten top clones hold under 30% of the sample.

Sequenced input: peripheral blood. The chain uses TRBV10-1 and TRBJ2-1, with 7 bases matching TRBD1. The sequence came from a woman at least 80 years old with active or convalescent COVID-19. The encoded CDR3 is CASSDGQVSYNEQFF. DNA sequence: TGCGCCAGCAGTGACGGACAGGTCTCCTACAATGAGCAGTTCTTC.